These T cell receptor beta chains were read from a single sample in a study of cytomegalovirus exposure and HLA in healthy donors. Repertoires were generated with immunoSEQ multiplex PCR, while TCRdb's copy carries only in-frame clones and drops some. Among some 180,000 clones listed, more than 75% were seen once. The sample comprised PBMCs. These receptors were collected from a man aged 40-49 years in good health and CMV-seronegative. CDR3s leave out the opening cysteine and the closing phenylalanine or tryptophan. Fields, in order: J gene, V gene, CDR3 protein.

>TRBJ2-7|TRBV10-3
AIRRQASSYEQY
>TRBJ1-6|TRBV19
ASSRTGLNSPLH
>TRBJ2-2|TRBV27
ASSAVRASGRAGELF
>TRBJ2-2|TRBV7-2
ASRRQGTENTGELF
>TRBJ1-1|TRBV6-6
ASSFTNTEAF
>TRBJ1-2|TRBV5-4
ASSLEGQYGYT
>TRBJ2-2|TRBV7-2
ASSTRTGGTGELF
>TRBJ1-2|TRBV5-1
ASGYGQVTSYGYT
>TRBJ2-3|TRBV19
ASSKGLAGASDTQY
>TRBJ1-2|TRBV10-2
ASSESGTAGGYT
>TRBJ2-3|TRBV7-2
ASSWGTSTDTQY
>TRBJ2-7|TRBV6-5
ASSYVQGSYEQY
>TRBJ1-1|TRBV9
ASSEQARATEAF
>TRBJ2-1|TRBV30
AWSVTYDSIEQF
>TRBJ2-7|TRBV11-3
ASSLGLLAGGPEQY
>TRBJ2-7|TRBV2
ASREGGKQY
>TRBJ1-2|TRBV5-1
ASSTGTGGAAGYT
>TRBJ1-5|TRBV10-3
ASRDSLYSNQPQH
>TRBJ1-4|TRBV19
ASSPRIDSHEKLF
>TRBJ1-2|TRBV19
ASSIDLTVYGYT
>TRBJ2-1|TRBV7-9
ASSSGTGFGDEQF
>TRBJ2-5|TRBV7-2
ASSLDGGSGETQY
>TRBJ1-5|TRBV19
ASSIVHGVHNQPQH
>TRBJ1-1|TRBV11-2
ASSSLTEAF
>TRBJ1-1|TRBV7-3
ASSPNGGATEAF
>TRBJ2-3|TRBV4-1
ASSQDRGAGDTQY
>TRBJ1-4|TRBV18
ASSLQQAVNEKLF
>TRBJ2-1|TRBV4-2
ASSQGRGASSYNEQF
>TRBJ1-2|TRBV28
ASRIPGGEYYGYT
>TRBJ2-6|TRBV18
ASSPLQGSSGANVLT
>TRBJ2-2|TRBV5-1
ASSFRGTGELF
>TRBJ1-2|TRBV30
AWGGQGKGYT
>TRBJ1-5|TRBV7-5
ARTRGGVQPQH
>TRBJ2-3|TRBV7-3
ASSLRAGGDTQY
>TRBJ1-4|TRBV28
ASSISSGAGEKLF
>TRBJ2-3|TRBV5-1
ASSYDRQDTQY
>TRBJ2-1|TRBV4-2
ASSQEGPGVFSNEQF
>TRBJ2-1|TRBV19
ASSSSTGALYNEQF
>TRBJ1-1|TRBV5-1
ASSLGGGWTEAF
>TRBJ1-5|TRBV6-1
ASSEAGYQPQH
>TRBJ1-1|TRBV28
ASRRGRYTEAF
>TRBJ2-7|TRBV28
ASSWGALTGAGYEQY
>TRBJ1-1|TRBV6-6
ASSYPKQGGDMAF
>TRBJ2-2|TRBV6-5
ASSYSNRRNTGELF
>TRBJ1-5|TRBV27
ASSSMGQTPGQPQH
>TRBJ2-2|TRBV19
ASSLTTRTSGSHGELF
>TRBJ1-5|TRBV6-6
ASSGTERNQPQH
>TRBJ2-6|TRBV9
ASSVAARGNSGANVLT
>TRBJ2-7|TRBV2
ASRETSGLDYEQY
>TRBJ2-1|TRBV4-3
ASSQADFNNEQF
>TRBJ1-1|TRBV6-5
ASSVQGMNTEAF